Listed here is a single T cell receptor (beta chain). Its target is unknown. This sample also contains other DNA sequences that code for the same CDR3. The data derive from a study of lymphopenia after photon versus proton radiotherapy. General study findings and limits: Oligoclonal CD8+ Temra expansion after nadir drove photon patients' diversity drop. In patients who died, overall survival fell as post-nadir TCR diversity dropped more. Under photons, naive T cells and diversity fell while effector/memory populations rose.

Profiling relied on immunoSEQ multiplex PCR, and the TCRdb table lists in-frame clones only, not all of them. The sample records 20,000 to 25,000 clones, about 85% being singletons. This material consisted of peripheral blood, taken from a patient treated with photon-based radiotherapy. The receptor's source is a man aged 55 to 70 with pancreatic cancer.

CDR3 region: CASSYRDRGFSPLHF. CDR3 coding DNA: TGTGCCAGCAGCTACCGGGACAGGGGATTTTCACCCCTCCACTTT. The chain has TRBV5-4 and TRBJ1-6; 10 bases align to TRBD1. The CDR3 loop spans 15 amino acids. The ends lost 3 bases at V and 9 bases at J; junction bases unmatched: 6. The germline gives CDR1 SGHNT, CDR2 YYREEE (reference sequence).